The text below deals with one T cell receptor (beta chain). Its antigen remains unidentified. This CDR3 is 16 amino acids long. V lost 3 bases and J lost 3, with 19 bases in between. CDR1 is SGHNT, CDR2 YYREEE, per germline (reference sequence). For TCR, cDNA came from 5'RACE template switching, which added a universal primer site and UMIs. TCRdb re-derived calls from the 5' RACE reads in MiXCR, one entry per CDR3 protein. The sample comprises over 45,000 distinct CDR3 sequences, approximately 6.5% of which are singletons, and 30% to 40% rests with the top ten. The entry originates in a study of T cells after yellow fever vaccination. Whole-study results and caveats: Clones that expanded after primary vaccination mostly reappeared after the booster (roughly 96% CD4, 88% CD8). The secondary response peaked faster, at day 5 versus 15, but was weaker. Some clonotypes were seen in both the CD4 and the CD8 compartments. These made up a small share and likely arose from convergent recombination.

The sequence was collected from a man aged 18 to 30 who received the YFV17D yellow fever vaccine. This rearrangement joins TRBV5-4 to TRBJ2-7; a possible D gene is TRBD2 (7 bases). The specimen was CD8+ T cells sorted from PBMCs, collected on the day of the first yellow fever vaccination. This chain's CDR3 is CASSSVSGTSFYEQYV. The CDR3 DNA sequence: TGTGCCAGCAGCTCAGTGAGCGGGACAAGCTTCTACGAGCAGTACGTC.